These 7 T cell receptor beta chains were all obtained from the same sample, sequenced in a study of blood T cell repertoires in COVID-19. This table comes from immunoSEQ multiplex PCR, and its TCRdb copy is limited to in-frame clones, with some not included. The sample lists 85,000 to 130,000 clones; over 70% were seen once. The sequencing sample was made of peripheral blood. These receptors were taken from a human donor with acute or convalescent COVID-19. The donor label of this sample is uncertain.

This clone was counted only a few times. The chain carries TRBV5-1 and TRBJ1-1, with TRBD1 identical over 7 bases. The V and J ends lost 4 bases and 1 base, in that order; junction bases with no gene match: 4. The length of the CDR3 is 14 residues. Germline loops: CDR1 SGHRS, CDR2 YFSETQ. CDR3 nucleotide sequence: TGCGCCAGCAGCCCCCGGACAGGGAACACTGAAGCTTTCTTT. It is translated as CASSPRTGNTEAFF.

The rearrangement joins TRBV2 to TRBJ1-5; D remains ambiguous. Germline assignment: CDR1 SNHLY and CDR2 FYNNEI. V was clipped by 4 bases and J by 1 base, with 8 bases between them. The CDR3 loop spans 14 amino acids. CDR3 sequence (DNA): TGTGCCAGCAGTGTCGGGAGGAGCAATCAGCCCCAGCATTTT. Its protein product is CASSVGRSNQPQHF.

V is TRBV5-1 and J is TRBJ1-1; 9 nucleotides align to TRBD1. Germline V gives CDR1 SGHRS, CDR2 YFSETQ. The ends lost 3 bases at V and 1 base at J; junction bases unmatched: 10. The CDR3 is 17 amino acids. The CDR3 protein is CASSSGQGGPRNTEAFF. As DNA, the CDR3 is TGCGCCAGCAGCTCGGGACAGGGTGGTCCCCGGAACACTGAAGCTTTCTTT.

The genes are TRBV6-4 and TRBJ2-3; 10 positions match TRBD2. This CDR3 has 15 amino acids. J gave up 1 base and V 3 bases, and 1 base lay outside the gene matches. From germline, CDR1 is MRHNA and CDR2 SNTAGT. The CDR3 sequence: CASSEGTSGTDTQYF. The CDR3 DNA reads as TGTGCCAGCAGTGAGGGGACTAGCGGCACAGATACGCAGTATTTT.

This clone occurred a few times. The CDR3 DNA sequence: TGTGCCAGCAGCCCCCGGAGTACCAGCGGGGGGCGGGAGACCCAGTACTTC. Encoded protein: CASSPRSTSGGRETQYF. The rearrangement joins TRBV3-1 (or the pseudogene TRBV3-2) to TRBJ2-5; 9 bases line up with TRBD2. CDR3 length: 17 amino acids. J gave up 5 bases and V 4 bases, and 14 bases lay outside the gene matches. Germline V gives CDR1 LGHDT, CDR2 YNNKEL (reference sequence).

The chain has TRBV6-5 and TRBJ1-5, with TRBD1 matching over 8 bases. Per the germline V gene, CDR1 is MNHEY and CDR2 is SVGAGI. J lost 4 bases, V lost 6 bases, and 8 bases had no gene match. The CDR3 consists of 15 residues. The CDR3 sequence: CASSPPGQANQPQHF. DNA of the CDR3: TGTGCCAGCAGCCCCCCGGGACAGGCGAATCAGCCCCAGCATTTT.

This clone was seen more than once but under ten times. The rearrangement links TRBV5-1 to TRBJ1-1; D is uncertain. This CDR3 spans 13 amino acids. The germline V gene encodes CDR1 SGHRS and CDR2 YFSETQ. V was trimmed by 2 bases and J by 3 bases, leaving 8 bases between them. The CDR3 nucleotides read TGCGCCAGCAGCTTCGACCGGGACACTGAAGCTTTCTTT. Protein product: CASSFDRDTEAFF.